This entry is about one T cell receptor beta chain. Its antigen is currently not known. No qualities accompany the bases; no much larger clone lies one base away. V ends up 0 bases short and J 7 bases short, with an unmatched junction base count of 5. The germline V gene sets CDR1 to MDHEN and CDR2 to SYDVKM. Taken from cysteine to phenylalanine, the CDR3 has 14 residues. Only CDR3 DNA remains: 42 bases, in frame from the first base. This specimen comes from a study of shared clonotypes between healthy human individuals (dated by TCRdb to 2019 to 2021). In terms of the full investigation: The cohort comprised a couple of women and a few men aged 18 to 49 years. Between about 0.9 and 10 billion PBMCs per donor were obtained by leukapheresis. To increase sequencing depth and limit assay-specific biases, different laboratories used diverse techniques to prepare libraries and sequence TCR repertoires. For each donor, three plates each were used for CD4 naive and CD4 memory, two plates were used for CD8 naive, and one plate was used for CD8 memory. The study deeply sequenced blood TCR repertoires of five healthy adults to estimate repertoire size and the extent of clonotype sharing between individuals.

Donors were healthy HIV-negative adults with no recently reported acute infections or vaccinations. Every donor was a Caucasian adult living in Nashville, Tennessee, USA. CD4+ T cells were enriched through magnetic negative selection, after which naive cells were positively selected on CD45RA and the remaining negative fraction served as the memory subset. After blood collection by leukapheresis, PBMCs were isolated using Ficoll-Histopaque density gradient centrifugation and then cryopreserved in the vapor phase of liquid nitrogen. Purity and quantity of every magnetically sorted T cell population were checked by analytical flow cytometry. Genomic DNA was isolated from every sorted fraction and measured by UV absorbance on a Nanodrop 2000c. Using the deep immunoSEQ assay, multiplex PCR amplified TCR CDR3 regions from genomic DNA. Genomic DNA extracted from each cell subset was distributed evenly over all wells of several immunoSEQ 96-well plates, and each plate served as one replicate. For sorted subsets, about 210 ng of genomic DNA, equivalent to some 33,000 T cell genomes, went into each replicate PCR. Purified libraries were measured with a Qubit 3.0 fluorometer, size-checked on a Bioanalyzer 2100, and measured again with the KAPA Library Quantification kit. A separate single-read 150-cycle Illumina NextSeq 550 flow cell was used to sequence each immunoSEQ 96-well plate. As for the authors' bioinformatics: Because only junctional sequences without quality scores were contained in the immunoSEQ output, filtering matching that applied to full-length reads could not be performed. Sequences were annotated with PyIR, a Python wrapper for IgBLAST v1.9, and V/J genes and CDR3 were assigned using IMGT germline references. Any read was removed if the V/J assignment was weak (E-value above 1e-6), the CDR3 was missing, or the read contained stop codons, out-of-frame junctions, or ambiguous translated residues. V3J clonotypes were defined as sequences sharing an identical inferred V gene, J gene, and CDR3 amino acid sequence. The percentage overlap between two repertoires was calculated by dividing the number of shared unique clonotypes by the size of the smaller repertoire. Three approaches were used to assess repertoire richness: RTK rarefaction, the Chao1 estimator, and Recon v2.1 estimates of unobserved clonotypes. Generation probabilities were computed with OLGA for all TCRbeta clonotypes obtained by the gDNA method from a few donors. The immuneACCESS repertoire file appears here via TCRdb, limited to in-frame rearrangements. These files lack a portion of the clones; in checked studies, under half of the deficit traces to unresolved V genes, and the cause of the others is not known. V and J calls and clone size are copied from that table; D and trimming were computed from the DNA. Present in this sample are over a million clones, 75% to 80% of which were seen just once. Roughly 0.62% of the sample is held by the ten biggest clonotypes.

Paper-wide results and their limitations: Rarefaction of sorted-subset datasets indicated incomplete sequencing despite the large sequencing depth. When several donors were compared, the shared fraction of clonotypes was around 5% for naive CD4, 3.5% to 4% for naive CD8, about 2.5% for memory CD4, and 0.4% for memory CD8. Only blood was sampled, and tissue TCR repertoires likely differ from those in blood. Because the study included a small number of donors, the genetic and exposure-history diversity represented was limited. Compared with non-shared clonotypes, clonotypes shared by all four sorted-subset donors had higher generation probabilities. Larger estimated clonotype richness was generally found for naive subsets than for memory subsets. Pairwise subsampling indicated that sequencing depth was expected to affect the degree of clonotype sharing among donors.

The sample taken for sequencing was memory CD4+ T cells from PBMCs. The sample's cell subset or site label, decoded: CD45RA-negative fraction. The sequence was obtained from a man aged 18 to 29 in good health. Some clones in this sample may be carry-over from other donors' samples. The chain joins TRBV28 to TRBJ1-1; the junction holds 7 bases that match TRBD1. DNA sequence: TGTGCCAGCAGTTTATGGACAGGGTCGTATGAAGCTTTCTTT. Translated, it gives CASSLWTGSYEAFF.